A single sample gave rise to the 20 T cell receptor beta chains below, sequenced in a study of cytomegalovirus exposure and HLA in healthy donors. The PCR used 60 Vbeta and 13 Jbeta primers. The repertoire was sequenced with immunoSEQ multiplex PCR; TCRdb's copy has only in-frame clones and lacks some. Of some 130,000 clones in the sample, 77% are singletons; the top ten hold more than 4%. Sequencing used PBMCs. The origin of the receptors is a male donor in good health and CMV-seropositive.

The chain uses TRBV6-5 and TRBJ2-7; D is unclear. The germline V and J ends were trimmed by 4 bases and 2 bases, with 12 bases remaining between them. The CDR3 has 14 amino acids. CDR1 and CDR2 (germline): MNHEY, SVGAGI. CDR3: CASSLVAPPYEQYF. The DNA of the CDR3 is TGTGCCAGCAGTTTAGTCGCACCCCCCTACGAGCAGTACTTC.

The CDR3 protein is CASSRTVTEAFF. DNA of the CDR3: TGTGCCAGCAGCCGGACAGTTACTGAAGCTTTCTTT. The V call is TRBV7-2, the J call TRBJ1-1; D might be TRBD1 (6 bases). V was trimmed by 5 bases and J by 5 bases, leaving 9 bases between them. CDR3 size: 12 residues. Germline V CDR1 and CDR2: SGHTA, FQGNSA.

The rearrangement joins TRBV27 to TRBJ2-7; D is possibly TRBD2 (6 bases). V shed 1 base and J shed 0 bases, with 10 bases lying between them. Germline V gene lookup returns CDR1 MNHEY and CDR2 SMNVEV (reference sequence). The CDR3 covers 15 residues. CDR3 in amino acids: CASSLWQGGSYEQYF. The CDR3 DNA follows: TGTGCCAGCAGTTTATGGCAGGGAGGCTCCTACGAGCAGTACTTC.

J is TRBJ1-5 and V is TRBV2, with a weak D call TRBD1 (6 bases). The CDR3 spans 15 residues. Germline loops: CDR1 SNHLY, CDR2 FYNNEI. The germline V and J ends were trimmed by 5 bases and 7 bases, with 18 bases remaining between them. In nucleotides, the CDR3 is TGTGCCAGCAGTCCAGTTCGCAGGGGAAGACAGCCCCAGCATTTT. This encodes CASSPVRRGRQPQHF.

This sequence joins TRBV10-3 and TRBJ2-1; a possible D gene is TRBD2 (6 bases). Germline V lookup: CDR1 ENHRY, CDR2 SYGVKD. CDR3 length equals 16 residues. V was trimmed by 0 bases and J by 1 base, leaving 10 bases between them. CDR3 in amino acids: CAISESVGGSYNEQFF. The CDR3 coding sequence is TGTGCCATCAGTGAGTCTGTAGGAGGGTCCTACAATGAGCAGTTCTTC.

This clone was observed a single time. The rearrangement joins TRBV19 to TRBJ1-2; 8 bases are shared with TRBD1. Germline assignment: CDR1 LNHDA and CDR2 SQIVND (reference sequence). CDR3 length: 15 residues. V was pared by 6 bases and J by 4 bases, with 10 bases of the junction left unmatched. The CDR3 nucleotides are TGTGCCAGTAGACCGGACAGGGAGGGACTCTATGGCTACACCTTC. It codes for CASRPDREGLYGYTF.

The chain carries TRBV28 and TRBJ2-1; 8 positions match TRBD2. V shed 10 bases and J 2 bases; nucleotides not matched to a gene: 10. The CDR3 extends over 15 amino acids. Per the germline V gene, CDR1 is MDHEN and CDR2 is SYDVKM. The CDR3 loop reads CATESGGEAYNEQFF. CDR3 sequence (DNA): TGTGCCACCGAGTCCGGGGGGGAAGCCTACAATGAGCAGTTCTTC.

The chain has TRBV29-1 and TRBJ2-7; 12 bases map to TRBD2. V trimming: 6 bases; J trimming: 5 bases; junction bases outside the gene matches: 5. This CDR3 is 13 amino acids long. Germline CDR1 reads SQVTM; CDR2 reads ANQGSEA. DNA of the CDR3: TGCAGCGTCGCCCGACTAGCGGGAGACGAGCAGTACTTC. It specifies CSVARLAGDEQYF.

V usage is TRBV9 and J usage is TRBJ2-4; 7 bases line up with TRBD2. The CDR3 contains 15 residues. Germline V gene data show CDR1 as SGDLS and CDR2 as YYNGEE. Trimming at V came to 4 bases and at J to 8 bases, leaving 12 bases not matched to a gene. The CDR3 DNA follows: TGTGCCAGCAGCCGAGCCCTCAGCGGGAATGACATTCAGTACTTC. Translating gives CASSRALSGNDIQYF.

The V call is TRBV4-1, the J call TRBJ2-2; TRBD2 might be the D (6 bases). Per germline, CDR1 MGHRA and CDR2 YSYEKL. The CDR3 covers 15 residues. Trimming left V 1 base short and J 2 bases short, with 8 bases between. Here the CDR3 DNA reads TGCGCCAGCAGCCAAGTGCGGGGTAACACCGGGGAGCTGTTTTTT. This encodes CASSQVRGNTGELFF.

This clone turned up a few times. The genes are TRBV6-6 and TRBJ2-7, with 7 nucleotides matching TRBD1. After removal of 4 bases from V and 8 bases from J, the junction contained 8 bases not matched to a gene. The V gene's germline CDR1 is MNHNY and CDR2 SVGAGI (reference sequence). This CDR3 contains 13 residues. The CDR3 reads CASSSQDRDKQYF. As DNA, the CDR3 is TGTGCCAGCAGTTCCCAAGACAGGGACAAGCAGTACTTC.

The V and J genes are TRBV6-4 and TRBJ2-7; a weak D match, TRBD1 (6 bases). From germline, CDR1 is MRHNA and CDR2 SNTAGT. The CDR3 totals 16 residues. Deletions cut 10 bases from V and 0 bases from J, with 22 bases between. DNA of the CDR3: TGTGCCATCCATCGGGACCGGGACACCCGCTCCTACGAGCAGTACTTC. Protein sequence: CAIHRDRDTRSYEQYF.

CDR3 sequence (DNA): TGTGCCACCAGCAGAGATAATACGGGTGCCGGGGAGCTGTTTTTT. This translates into CATSRDNTGAGELFF. The chain links TRBV15 to TRBJ2-2; D remains unclear. Germline V gene lookup returns CDR1 LNHNV and CDR2 YYDKDF (reference sequence). V shed 0 bases and J shed 6 bases, with 11 bases lying between them. This CDR3 comprises 15 residues.

J is TRBJ2-3 and V is TRBV18; TRBD2 agrees at 7 bases. The CDR3 length is 15 residues. V dropped 2 bases and J dropped 3; count of bases not matched to a gene: 5. Germline V gene sequence: CDR1 KGHSH, CDR2 LQKENI. The CDR3 DNA reads TGTGCCAGCTCACCAAGGCCAGCGGGGACAGATACGCAGTATTTT. It encodes CASSPRPAGTDTQYF.

This clone has just one count. This rearrangement joins TRBV5-4 to TRBJ2-2, with unresolved D. Germline lookup yields CDR1 SGHNT and CDR2 YYREEE (reference sequence). The V end was cut by 0 bases, the J end by 0 bases, with 6 bases between. There are 15 residues in the CDR3. For the CDR3, the DNA is TGTGCCAGCAGCTTGGGAGGTACGAACACCGGGGAGCTGTTTTTT. This gives the protein CASSLGGTNTGELFF.

The chain joins TRBV9 to TRBJ2-7, with D possibly being TRBD2 (6 bases). There are 16 residues in the CDR3. V was trimmed by 4 bases and J by 0 bases, leaving 17 bases between them. CDR1 and CDR2 from the germline V gene are SGDLS and YYNGEE. The CDR3 nucleotides are TGTGCCAGCAGCCACCCTCAGGGAGGAAGCTCCTACGAGCAGTACTTC. It encodes CASSHPQGGSSYEQYF.

The CDR3 bases are TGTGCCAGCAGTGAATTAGGGGGATCAGAAGCTTTCTTT. This gives the protein CASSELGGSEAFF. This chain uses TRBV25-1 with TRBJ1-1; possible D gene TRBD1, 6 bases. V was clipped by 1 base and J by 8 bases, with 11 bases between them. This CDR3 has 13 residues. Germline CDR1 MGHDK, CDR2 SYGVNS.

This rearrangement joins TRBV15 to TRBJ1-2, with TRBD1 matching 9 bases. The CDR3 is made up of 16 amino acids. V was clipped by 1 base and J by 6 bases; unmatched bases: 9. Germline V gene lookup returns CDR1 LNHNV and CDR2 YYDKDF (reference sequence). CDR3 sequence: CATSRGPGQGLNGYTF. DNA of the CDR3: TGTGCCACCAGCAGAGGACCGGGACAGGGACTTAATGGCTACACCTTC. The entire variable domain, with the rest obtained from reference TRBV15 and TRBJ1-2, is as follows: DAMVIQNPRYQVTQFGKPVTLSCSQTLNHNVMYWYQQKSSQAPKLLFHYYDKDFNNEADTPDNFQSRRPNTSFCFLDIRSPGLGDTAMYLCATSRGPGQGLNGYTFGSGTRLTVV.

V is TRBV10-3 and J is TRBJ1-5; perhaps TRBD1 as D (5 bases). This CDR3 is built from 16 residues. Per germline, CDR1 ENHRY and CDR2 SYGVKD. Deletions cut 7 bases from V and 3 bases from J, with 19 bases between. The CDR3 sequence: CAIIERGKRNNQPQHF. CDR3 DNA: TGTGCCATCATCGAGCGGGGGAAGAGGAACAATCAGCCCCAGCATTTT.

The V gene is TRBV5-6, the J gene TRBJ2-5; TRBD1 matches at 7 bases. The CDR3 runs 16 residues. Trimming removed 0 bases from V and 1 base from J; junction bases left unmatched: 6. Germline V gene lookup returns CDR1 SGHDT and CDR2 YYEEEE. Here the CDR3 reads CASSLGRGQSQETQYF. Here the CDR3 DNA reads TGTGCCAGCAGCTTGGGTAGGGGACAGAGCCAAGAGACCCAGTACTTC.